This record looks at one TCR beta chain sequence and its context. The ends were cut back, 5 bases at V and 2 bases at J, with 16 bases in the middle. CDR3 size: 15 residues. The germline V gene has CDR1 LNHDA and CDR2 SQIVND (reference sequence). This entry comes from a study of blood T cell repertoires in COVID-19. About the research overall: Both acute and convalescent COVID-19 samples were obtained from the United States, Italy and Spain. PBMCs, B-cell-depleted T cells, or T cells provided the cDNA or gDNA that made up the material.

Clones were read by immunoSEQ multiplex PCR, and TCRdb kept only the in-frame ones, dropping some. The sample holds around 280,000 clones, 85% to 90% seen once. The receptor comes from a young woman with COVID-19, enrolled during active disease. The sample was peripheral blood. The chain links TRBV19 to TRBJ2-7; D might be TRBD1 (8 bases). CDR3 coding DNA: TGTGCCAGTAGTGAGAGAGCGGGACAGGCCTACGAGCAGTACTTC. This gives the protein CASSERAGQAYEQYF. Complete variable domain (other parts from reference TRBV19 and TRBJ2-7): DGGITQSPKYLFRKEGQNVTLSCEQNLNHDAMYWYRQDPGQGLRLIYYSQIVNDFQKGDIAEGYSVSREKKESFPLTVTSAQKNPTAFYLCASSERAGQAYEQYFGPGTRLTVT.